Detailed here is one TCR beta chain. V shed 5 bases and J 6 bases; nucleotides not matched to a gene: 4. Per the germline V gene, CDR1 is LNHDA and CDR2 is SQIVND (reference sequence). This CDR3 is 13 amino acids long. The record originates from a study of blood T cell repertoires in COVID-19. Across the whole study: The United States, Italy and Spain provided the acute and convalescent COVID-19 samples. T cells, B-cell-depleted T cells, or PBMCs provided the cDNA or gDNA that served as material.

Original processing notes: Nucleated cell counts were estimated from reference gene primer amplification. Only in-frame clones appear in the TCRdb table, and some are missing; sequencing was by immunoSEQ multiplex PCR. V and J calls and clone size are copied from that table; D and trimming were computed from the DNA. The sample has more than 250,000 clones; more than 70% are singletons. This sequence originates from a woman in her 50s with acute or convalescent COVID-19. This chain joins TRBV19 and TRBJ2-7; 10 bases map to TRBD1. The sequenced sample consisted of peripheral blood. Written as DNA, the CDR3 is TGTGCCAGTAGTGCCAGGACAGGGGGCGAGCAGTACGTC. This gives the protein CASSARTGGEQYV.